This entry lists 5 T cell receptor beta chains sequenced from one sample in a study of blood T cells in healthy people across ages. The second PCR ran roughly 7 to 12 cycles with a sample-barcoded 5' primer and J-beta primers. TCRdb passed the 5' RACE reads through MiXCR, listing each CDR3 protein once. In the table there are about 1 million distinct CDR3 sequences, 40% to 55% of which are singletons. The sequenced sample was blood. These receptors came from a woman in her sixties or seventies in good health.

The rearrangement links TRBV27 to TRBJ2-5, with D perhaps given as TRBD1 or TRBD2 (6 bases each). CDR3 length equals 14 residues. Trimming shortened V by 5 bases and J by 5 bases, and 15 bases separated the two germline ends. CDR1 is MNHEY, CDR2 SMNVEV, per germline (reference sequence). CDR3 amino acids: CASSVWGAGETQYF. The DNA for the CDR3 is TGTGCCAGCAGTGTATGGGGGGCGGGGGAGACCCAGTACTTC.

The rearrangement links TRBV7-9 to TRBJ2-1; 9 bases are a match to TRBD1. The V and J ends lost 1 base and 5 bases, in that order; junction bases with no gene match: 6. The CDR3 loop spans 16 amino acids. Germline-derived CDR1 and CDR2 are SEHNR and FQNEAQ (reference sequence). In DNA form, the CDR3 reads TGTGCCAGCAGCTTAGGATTCCGGGACAGGGACAATGAGCAGTTCTTC. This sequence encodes CASSLGFRDRDNEQFF. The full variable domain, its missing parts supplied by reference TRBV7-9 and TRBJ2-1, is DTGVSQNPRHKITKRGQNVTFRCDPISEHNRLYWYRQTLGQGPEFLTYFQNEAQLEKSRLLSDRFSAERPKGSFSTLEIQRTEQGDSAMYLCASSLGFRDRDNEQFFGPGTRLTVL.

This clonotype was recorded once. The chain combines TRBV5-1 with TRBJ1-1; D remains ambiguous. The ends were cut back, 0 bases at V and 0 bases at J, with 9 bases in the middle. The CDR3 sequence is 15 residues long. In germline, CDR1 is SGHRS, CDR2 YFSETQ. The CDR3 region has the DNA TGCGCCAGCAGCTTGGCGCAGACCTTGAACACTGAAGCTTTCTTT. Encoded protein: CASSLAQTLNTEAFF.

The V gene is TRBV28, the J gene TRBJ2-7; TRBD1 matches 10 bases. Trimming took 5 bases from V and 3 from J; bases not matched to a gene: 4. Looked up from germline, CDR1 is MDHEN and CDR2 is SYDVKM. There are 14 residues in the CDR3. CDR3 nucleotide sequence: TGTGCCAGCAGTCGCCGGGACAGGGGCTACGAGCAGTACTTC. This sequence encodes CASSRRDRGYEQYF.

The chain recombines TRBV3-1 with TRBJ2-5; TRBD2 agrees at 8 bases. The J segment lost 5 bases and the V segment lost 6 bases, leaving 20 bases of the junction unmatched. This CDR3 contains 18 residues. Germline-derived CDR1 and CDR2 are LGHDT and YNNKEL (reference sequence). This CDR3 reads CASRQTWLRAGGLETQYF. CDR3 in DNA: TGTGCCAGCAGACAGACATGGCTGAGGGCGGGAGGCTTGGAGACCCAGTACTTC.